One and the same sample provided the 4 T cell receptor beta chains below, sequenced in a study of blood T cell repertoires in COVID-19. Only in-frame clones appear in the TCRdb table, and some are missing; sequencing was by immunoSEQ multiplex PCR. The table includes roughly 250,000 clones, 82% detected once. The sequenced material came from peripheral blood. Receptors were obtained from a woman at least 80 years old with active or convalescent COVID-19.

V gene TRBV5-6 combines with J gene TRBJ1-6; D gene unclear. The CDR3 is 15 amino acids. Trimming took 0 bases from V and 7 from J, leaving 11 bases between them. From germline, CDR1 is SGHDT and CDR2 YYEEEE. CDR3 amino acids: CASSLVRNYNSPLHF. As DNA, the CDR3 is TGTGCCAGCAGCTTGGTCAGGAATTACAATTCACCCCTCCACTTT.

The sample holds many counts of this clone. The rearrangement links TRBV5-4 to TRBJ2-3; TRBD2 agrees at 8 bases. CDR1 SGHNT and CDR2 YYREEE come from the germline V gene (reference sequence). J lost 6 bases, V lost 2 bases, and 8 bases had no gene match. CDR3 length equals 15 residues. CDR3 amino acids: CASSFGIGGDDTQYF. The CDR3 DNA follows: TGTGCCAGCAGCTTTGGGATCGGGGGGGACGATACGCAGTATTTT.

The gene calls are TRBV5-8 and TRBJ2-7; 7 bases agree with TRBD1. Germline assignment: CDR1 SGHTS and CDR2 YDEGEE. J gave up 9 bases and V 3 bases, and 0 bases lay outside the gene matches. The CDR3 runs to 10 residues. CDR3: CASSYRGQYF. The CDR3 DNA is TGTGCCAGCAGCTACAGGGGGCAGTACTTC.

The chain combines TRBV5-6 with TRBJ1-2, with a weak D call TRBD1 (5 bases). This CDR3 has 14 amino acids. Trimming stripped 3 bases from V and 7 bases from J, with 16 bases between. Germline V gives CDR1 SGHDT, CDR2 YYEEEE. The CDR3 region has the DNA TGTGCCAGCAGCTCGACATGGGCCGGGGGTGGCTACACCTTC. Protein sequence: CASSSTWAGGGYTF. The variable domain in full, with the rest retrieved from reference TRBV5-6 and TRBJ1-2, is DAGVTQSPTHLIKTRGQQVTLRCSPKSGHDTVSWYQQALGQGPQFIFQYYEEEERQRGNFPDRFSGHQFPNYSSELNVNALLLGDSALYLCASSSTWAGGGYTFGSGTRLTVV.